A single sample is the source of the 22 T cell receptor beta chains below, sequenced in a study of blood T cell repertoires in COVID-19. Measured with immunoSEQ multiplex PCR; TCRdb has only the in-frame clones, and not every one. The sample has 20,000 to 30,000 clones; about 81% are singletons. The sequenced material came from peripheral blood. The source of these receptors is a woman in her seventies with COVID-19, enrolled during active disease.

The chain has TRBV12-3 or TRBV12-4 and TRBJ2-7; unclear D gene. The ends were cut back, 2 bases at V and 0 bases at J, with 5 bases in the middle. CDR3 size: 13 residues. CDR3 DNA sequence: TGTGCCAGCAGTTTACGCAGCTCCTACGAGCAGTACTTC. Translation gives CASSLRSSYEQYF.

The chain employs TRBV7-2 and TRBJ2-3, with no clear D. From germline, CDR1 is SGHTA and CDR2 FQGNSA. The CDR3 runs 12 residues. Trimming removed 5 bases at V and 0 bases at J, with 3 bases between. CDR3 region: CASSPSTDTQYF. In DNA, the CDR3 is TGTGCCAGCAGCCCGAGCACAGATACGCAGTATTTT.

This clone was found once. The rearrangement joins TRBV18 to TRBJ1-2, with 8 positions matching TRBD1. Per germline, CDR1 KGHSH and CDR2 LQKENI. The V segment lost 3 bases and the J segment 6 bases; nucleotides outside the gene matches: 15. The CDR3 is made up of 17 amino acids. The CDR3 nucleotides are TGTGCCAGCTCACCTACACCGGGACAGGCCTCCGGGCATGGCTACACCTTC. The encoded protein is CASSPTPGQASGHGYTF.

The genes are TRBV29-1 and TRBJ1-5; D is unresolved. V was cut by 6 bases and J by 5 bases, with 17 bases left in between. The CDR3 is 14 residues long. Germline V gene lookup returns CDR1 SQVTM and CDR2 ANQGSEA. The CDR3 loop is CSVAASGRDQPQHF. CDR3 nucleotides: TGCAGCGTCGCCGCATCCGGCCGGGATCAGCCCCAGCATTTT.

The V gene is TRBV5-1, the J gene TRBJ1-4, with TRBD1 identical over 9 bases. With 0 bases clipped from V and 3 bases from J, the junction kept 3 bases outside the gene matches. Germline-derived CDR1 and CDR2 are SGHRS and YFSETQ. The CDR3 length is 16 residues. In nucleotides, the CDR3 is TGCGCCAGCAGCTTGGGGGACAGGGCTGCTAATGAAAAACTGTTTTTT. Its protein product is CASSLGDRAANEKLFF.

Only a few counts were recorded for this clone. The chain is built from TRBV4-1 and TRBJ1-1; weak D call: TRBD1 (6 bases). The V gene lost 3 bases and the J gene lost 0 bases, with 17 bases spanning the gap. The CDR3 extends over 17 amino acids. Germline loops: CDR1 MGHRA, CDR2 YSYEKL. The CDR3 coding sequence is TGCGCCAGCAGCCAGGGGAGGGGGGGTCCATTGAACACTGAAGCTTTCTTT. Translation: CASSQGRGGPLNTEAFF.

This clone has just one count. The CDR3 here is CASSQDRASYGYTF. CDR3 DNA sequence: TGTGCCAGCAGCCAAGACAGGGCGAGCTATGGCTACACCTTC. The chain joins TRBV4-2 to TRBJ1-2, with D maybe TRBD1 (5 bases). Germline V CDR1 and CDR2: LGHNA, YNFKEQ. V shed 0 bases and J shed 4 bases, with 9 bases lying between them. This CDR3 region has 14 residues.

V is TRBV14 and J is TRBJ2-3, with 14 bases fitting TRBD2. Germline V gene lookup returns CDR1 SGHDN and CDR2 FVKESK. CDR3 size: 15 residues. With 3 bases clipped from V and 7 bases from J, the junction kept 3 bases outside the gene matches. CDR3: CASSQGTSGGYTQYF. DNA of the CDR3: TGTGCCAGCAGCCAGGGGACTAGCGGGGGATATACGCAGTATTTT.

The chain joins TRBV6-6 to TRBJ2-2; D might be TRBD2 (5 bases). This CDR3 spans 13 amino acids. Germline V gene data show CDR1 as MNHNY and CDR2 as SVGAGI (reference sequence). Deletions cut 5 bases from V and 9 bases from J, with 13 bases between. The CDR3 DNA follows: TGTGCCAGCAGTCGTCTTCCGGGGAGGGAGCTGTTTTTT. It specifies CASSRLPGRELFF.

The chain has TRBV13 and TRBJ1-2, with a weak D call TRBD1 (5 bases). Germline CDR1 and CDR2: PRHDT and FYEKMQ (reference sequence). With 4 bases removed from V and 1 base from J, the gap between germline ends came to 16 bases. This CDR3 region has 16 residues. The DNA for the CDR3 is TGTGCCAGCAGCTCCCCGTGGGGGGGGGTTAACTATGGCTACACCTTC. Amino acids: CASSSPWGGVNYGYTF.

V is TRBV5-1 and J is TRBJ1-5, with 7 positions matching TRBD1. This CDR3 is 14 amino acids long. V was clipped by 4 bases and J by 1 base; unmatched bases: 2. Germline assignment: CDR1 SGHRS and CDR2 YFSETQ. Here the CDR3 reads CASSPGGSNQPQHF. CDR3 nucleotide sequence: TGCGCCAGCAGCCCAGGGGGGAGCAATCAGCCCCAGCATTTT.

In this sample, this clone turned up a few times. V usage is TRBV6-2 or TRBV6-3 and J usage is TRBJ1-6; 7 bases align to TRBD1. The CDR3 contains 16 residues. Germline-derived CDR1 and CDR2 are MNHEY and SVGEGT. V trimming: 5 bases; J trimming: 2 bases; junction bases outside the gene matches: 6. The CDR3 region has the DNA TGTGCCAGCAGTGCCGGAGACAGGGCCTATAATTCACCCCTCCACTTT. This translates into CASSAGDRAYNSPLHF.

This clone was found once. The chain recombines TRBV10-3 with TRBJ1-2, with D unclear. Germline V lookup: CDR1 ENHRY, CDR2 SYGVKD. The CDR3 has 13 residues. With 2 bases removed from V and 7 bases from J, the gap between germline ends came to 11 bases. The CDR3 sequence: CAISEREESGYTF. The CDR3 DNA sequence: TGTGCCATCAGTGAGAGGGAGGAATCTGGCTACACCTTC.

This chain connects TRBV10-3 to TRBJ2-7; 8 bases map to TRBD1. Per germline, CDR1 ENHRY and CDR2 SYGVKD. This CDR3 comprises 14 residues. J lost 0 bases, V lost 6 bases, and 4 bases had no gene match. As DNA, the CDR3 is TGTGCCATCAGCCGGGACAGGAGCTCCTACGAGCAGTACTTC. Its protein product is CAISRDRSSYEQYF.

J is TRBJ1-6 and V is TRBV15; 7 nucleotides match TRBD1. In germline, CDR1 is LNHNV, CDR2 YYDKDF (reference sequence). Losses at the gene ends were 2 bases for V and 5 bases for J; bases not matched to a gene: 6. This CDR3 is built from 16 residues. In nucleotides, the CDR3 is TGTGCCACCAGCAGATCCGGTCAGGGGGATAATTCACCCCTCCACTTT. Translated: CATSRSGQGDNSPLHF.

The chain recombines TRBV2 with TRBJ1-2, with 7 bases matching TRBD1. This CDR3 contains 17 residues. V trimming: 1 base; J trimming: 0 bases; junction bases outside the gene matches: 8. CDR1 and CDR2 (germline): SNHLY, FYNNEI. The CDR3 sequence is CASSEVRQGTANYGYTF. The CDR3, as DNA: TGTGCCAGCAGTGAAGTGAGACAGGGTACGGCTAACTATGGCTACACCTTC.

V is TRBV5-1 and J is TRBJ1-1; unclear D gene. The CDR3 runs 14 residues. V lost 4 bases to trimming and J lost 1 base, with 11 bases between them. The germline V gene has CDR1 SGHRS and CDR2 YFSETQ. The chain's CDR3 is CASSRGGQNTEAFF. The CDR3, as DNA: TGCGCCAGCAGCCGAGGAGGCCAGAACACTGAAGCTTTCTTT.

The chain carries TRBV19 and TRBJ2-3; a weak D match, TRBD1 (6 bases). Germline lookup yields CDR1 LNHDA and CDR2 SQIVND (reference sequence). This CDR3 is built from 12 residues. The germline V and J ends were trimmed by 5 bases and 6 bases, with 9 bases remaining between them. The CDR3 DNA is TGTGCCAGTAGTTTCCAGGGGGATACGCAGTATTTT. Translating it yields CASSFQGDTQYF.

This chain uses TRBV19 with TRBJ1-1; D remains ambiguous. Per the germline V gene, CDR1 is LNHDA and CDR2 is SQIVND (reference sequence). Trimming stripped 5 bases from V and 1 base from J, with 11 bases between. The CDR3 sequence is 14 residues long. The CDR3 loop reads CASSRREGNTEAFF. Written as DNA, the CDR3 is TGTGCCAGTAGTCGCCGAGAGGGGAACACTGAAGCTTTCTTT.

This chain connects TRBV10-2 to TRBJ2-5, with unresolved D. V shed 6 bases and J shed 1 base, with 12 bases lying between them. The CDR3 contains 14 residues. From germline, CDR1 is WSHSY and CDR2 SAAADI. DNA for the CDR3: TGCGCCAGCAGGGGCGCCCGGTTCCAAGAGACCCAGTACTTC. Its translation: CASRGARFQETQYF.

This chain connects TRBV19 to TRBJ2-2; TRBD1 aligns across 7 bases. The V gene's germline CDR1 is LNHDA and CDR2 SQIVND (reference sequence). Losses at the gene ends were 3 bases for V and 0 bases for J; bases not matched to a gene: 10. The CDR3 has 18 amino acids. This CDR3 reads CASSIRSGGYSNTGELFF. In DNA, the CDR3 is TGTGCCAGTAGTATCCGGTCAGGGGGATACTCGAACACCGGGGAGCTGTTTTTT.

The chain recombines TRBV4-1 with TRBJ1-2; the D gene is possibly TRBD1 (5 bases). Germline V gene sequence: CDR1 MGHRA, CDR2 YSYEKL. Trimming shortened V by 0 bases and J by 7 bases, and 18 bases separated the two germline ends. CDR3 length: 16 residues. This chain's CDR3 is CASSQDGGASSRGYTF. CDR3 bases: TGCGCCAGCAGCCAAGATGGTGGGGCCTCCTCCCGTGGCTACACCTTC.